A single sample gave rise to the 5 T cell receptor beta chains below, sequenced in a study of blood T cell repertoires in COVID-19 (TCRdb year 2020). The library came from the immunoSEQ multiplex PCR assay. The clones in this table, taken by TCRdb from immuneACCESS, are in-frame only. Not every clone is retained; where verified, under half of the shortfall comes from an unresolved V gene, and the cause of the rest is unknown. For this sample there are some 140,000 clones; more than 65% appear just once. The ten largest clones capture 13% of the sample. Sequencing was carried out using peripheral blood. These receptor sequences come from an elderly man with acute or convalescent COVID-19.

The genes are TRBV7-2 and TRBJ2-7, with D maybe TRBD1 (5 bases). CDR3 length: 12 amino acids. CDR1 and CDR2 from the germline V gene are SGHTA and FQGNSA. Trimming removed 6 bases from V and 3 bases from J, with 9 bases in between. CDR3 amino acids: CASSFQGYEQYF. The CDR3 DNA sequence: TGTGCCAGCAGTTTCCAGGGCTACGAGCAGTACTTC.

The genes are TRBV28 and TRBJ2-7, with 8 bases matching TRBD1. Germline CDR1 and CDR2: MDHEN and SYDVKM. The CDR3 is made up of 17 amino acids. V shed 4 bases, J shed 0 bases, and the junction held 11 bases outside the gene matches. CDR3 sequence: CASSSGVGTGDSYEQYF. CDR3 sequence (DNA): TGTGCCAGCAGTTCAGGGGTAGGGACAGGCGACTCCTACGAGCAGTACTTC. Based on the CDR3 plus reference TRBV28 and TRBJ2-7, the full variable domain is DVKVTQSSRYLVKRTGEKVFLECVQDMDHENMFWYRQDPGLGLRLIYFSYDVKMKEKGDIPEGYSVSREKKERFSLILESASTNQTSMYLCASSSGVGTGDSYEQYFGPGTRLTVT.

The V call is TRBV24-1, the J call TRBJ2-1, with 12 nucleotides matching TRBD1. The CDR3 sequence is 15 residues long. Trimming removed 4 bases from V and 8 bases from J; junction bases left unmatched: 5. Germline lookup yields CDR1 KGHDR and CDR2 SFDVKD. CDR3 sequence reads: CATSDQGQGADEQFF. The CDR3 DNA is TGTGCCACCAGTGACCAGGGACAGGGGGCGGATGAGCAGTTCTTC.

The chain recombines TRBV7-2 with TRBJ1-5; no reliable D call. The germline V gene encodes CDR1 SGHTA and CDR2 FQGNSA. V was shortened by 3 bases and J by 3 bases, with 6 bases between the two germline ends. The CDR3 is 13 amino acids. CDR3 sequence reads: CASSFDYNQPQHF. CDR3 bases: TGTGCCAGCAGCTTCGACTACAATCAGCCCCAGCATTTT. Drawing the rest from reference TRBV7-2 and TRBJ1-5, the complete variable domain is GAGVSQSPSNKVTEKGKDVELRCDPISGHTALYWYRQSLGQGLEFLIYFQGNSAPDKSGLPSDRFSAERTGGSVSTLTIQRTQQEDSAVYLCASSFDYNQPQHFGDGTRLSIL.

This chain uses TRBV11-3 with TRBJ1-4, with 9 positions matching TRBD1. The CDR3 extends over 18 amino acids. The germline gives CDR1 SGHNT, CDR2 YENEEA. V trimming: 2 bases; J trimming: 4 bases; junction bases outside the gene matches: 11. DNA of the CDR3: TGTGCCAGCAGCTTATTTCCGGGACAGGGTCGGGGTAATGAAAAACTGTTTTTT. This translates into CASSLFPGQGRGNEKLFF.